Each of the 22 T cell receptor beta chains below was sequenced from the same sample in a study of regulatory and conventional T cells in RAG deficiency. Genomic DNA came from blood conventional CD4+ T cells gated CD25-low CD127-high. The method was immunoSEQ multiplex PCR; TCRdb's version includes in-frame clones alone and lacks a portion of them. The sample has some 20,000 clones, 85% to 95% seen once; the top ten hold roughly 0.77%. These data also formed part of another study, on regulatory T cells. From that second work: The PCR used 52 TRBV and 13 TRBJ primers.

Source material: CD4+ T cells sorted from blood. These receptors all come from a human donor in good health.

Written as DNA, the CDR3 is TGTGCCAGCAGTCCGGGGGGAGTCTACAATGAGCAGTTCTTC. It codes for CASSPGGVYNEQFF. The chain couples TRBV11-2 to TRBJ2-1, with 7 bases aligning to TRBD2. The germline CDR1 and CDR2 sequences are SGHAT and FQNNGV. CDR3 length: 14 residues. Losses at the gene ends were 6 bases for V and 3 bases for J; bases not matched to a gene: 5.

The chain is built from TRBV5-1 and TRBJ2-5; the match to TRBD2 covers 13 bases. Looked up from germline, CDR1 is SGHRS and CDR2 is YFSETQ. This CDR3 spans 16 amino acids. V shed 4 bases, J shed 5 bases, and the junction held 8 bases outside the gene matches. The CDR3 DNA reads TGCGCCAGCAGCAATGGACTAGCGGGGGTGGAGGAGACCCAGTACTTC. Residues: CASSNGLAGVEETQYF.

V usage is TRBV7-4 and J usage is TRBJ2-4; 11 bases fit TRBD1. The ends lost 4 bases at V and 2 bases at J; junction bases unmatched: 10. Germline CDR1 and CDR2: SGHVT and SQSDAQ. This CDR3 region has 18 residues. The CDR3 DNA sequence: TGTGCCAGCAGCTCCGGGACAGGGGGTTTAAGGACCAAAAACATTCAGTACTTC. Translating it yields CASSSGTGGLRTKNIQYF.

V and J are TRBV6-5 and TRBJ1-2; TRBD1 agrees at 7 bases. Germline assignment: CDR1 MNHEY and CDR2 SVGAGI. The junction had 3 bases not matched to a gene; V was cut back by 5 bases and J by 3 bases. This CDR3 is built from 13 residues. The CDR3 loop reads CASSRTGDYGYTF. CDR3 DNA: TGTGCCAGCAGTCGTACAGGGGACTATGGCTACACCTTC.

The J gene is TRBJ2-1, the V gene TRBV4-1; 8 bases are shared with TRBD2. The CDR3 is made up of 15 amino acids. With 1 base clipped from V and 5 bases from J, the junction kept 4 bases outside the gene matches. The germline CDR1 and CDR2 sequences are MGHRA and YSYEKL. The CDR3: CASSQAAGGHNEQFF. The CDR3 DNA reads as TGCGCCAGCAGCCAAGCCGCGGGAGGTCACAATGAGCAGTTCTTC.

The chain joins TRBV28 to TRBJ1-1; tentatively, D is TRBD1 (5 bases). Germline loops: CDR1 MDHEN, CDR2 SYDVKM. Trimming took 6 bases from V and 5 from J, leaving 16 bases between them. This CDR3 has 14 residues. The CDR3 loop reads CASRPRAGGTEAFF. In DNA form, the CDR3 reads TGTGCCAGCAGACCTCGGGCGGGGGGGACTGAAGCTTTCTTT.

The chain links TRBV6-1 to TRBJ2-4; perhaps TRBD2 as D (5 bases). V lost 7 bases, J lost 2 bases, and 9 bases lay in between. This CDR3 has 13 residues. CDR1 and CDR2 (germline): MNHNS, SASEGT. The DNA for the CDR3 is TGTGCCAGCACCAGCGGAACCAAAAACATTCAGTACTTC. It is translated as CASTSGTKNIQYF.

This sequence joins TRBV19 and TRBJ2-1; TRBD2 might be the D (5 bases). Germline V gene data show CDR1 as LNHDA and CDR2 as SQIVND (reference sequence). The ends were cut back, 7 bases at V and 4 bases at J, with 17 bases in the middle. The CDR3 runs to 15 residues. As DNA, the CDR3 is TGTGCCAGTACCCCAAAAGCGGACCGGTACAATGAGCAGTTCTTC. It translates to CASTPKADRYNEQFF.

This clone was detected a few times. This chain uses TRBV11-1 with TRBJ1-1; D ambiguous. Germline V lookup: CDR1 SGHAT, CDR2 FQDESV (reference sequence). The CDR3 contains 13 residues. V lost 3 bases and J 5 bases, leaving 10 bases between the germline ends. DNA for the CDR3: TGTGCCAGCAGCTTCCTAAGGTGGACTGAAGCTTTCTTT. Translation gives CASSFLRWTEAFF.

J is TRBJ1-1 and V is TRBV5-1; the D gene is possibly TRBD1 (5 bases). V lost 3 bases, J lost 2 bases, and 5 bases lay in between. The CDR3 sequence is 12 residues long. Germline assignment: CDR1 SGHRS and CDR2 YFSETQ. CDR3 protein: CASSWDNTEAFF. Written as DNA, the CDR3 is TGCGCCAGCAGCTGGGACAACACTGAAGCTTTCTTT.

V is TRBV5-1 and J is TRBJ2-3; 10 bases fit TRBD2. Trimming cost V 1 base and J 5 bases; bases outside gene matches: 10. The germline gives CDR1 SGHRS, CDR2 YFSETQ. This CDR3 spans 17 amino acids. CDR3 loop: CASSLLPSGGPVDTQYF. DNA for the CDR3: TGCGCCAGCAGCTTGTTGCCTAGCGGGGGCCCTGTAGATACGCAGTATTTT.

The chain combines TRBV25-1 with TRBJ2-1; TRBD2 matches 11 bases. The CDR3 has 14 amino acids. After removal of 5 bases from V and 10 bases from J, the junction contained 7 bases not matched to a gene. Germline V CDR1 and CDR2: MGHDK, SYGVNS. The CDR3 DNA sequence: TGTGCCAGCAGTCCGGGACTAGCGGAAACAGAGCAGTTCTTC. Translating gives CASSPGLAETEQFF.

The gene calls are TRBV18 and TRBJ2-1; D perhaps matches TRBD2 (7 bases). V was clipped by 2 bases and J by 4 bases, with 15 bases between them. The CDR3 spans 16 residues. The germline V gene encodes CDR1 KGHSH and CDR2 LQKENI. CDR3 nucleotides: TGTGCCAGCTCACCAGCGCGGAGGGGGGGGTACAATGAGCAGTTCTTC. This gives the protein CASSPARRGGYNEQFF.

A remark on this clone: A read error may produce the germline difference seen at one junction end. This chain links TRBV30 with TRBJ2-3, with TRBD1 as a possible D gene (6 bases). The CDR3 length is 13 residues. CDR1 is GTSNPN, CDR2 SVGIG, per germline (reference sequence). CDR3 protein: CAWSVQGSGVSHF. The CDR3 DNA reads as TGTGCCTGGAGTGTACAGGGTTCAGGGGTTTCGCATTTT.

The CDR3 bases are TGTGCCATCAGTGAGGGCCAAGGCAGAGGTAATGAGCAGTTCTTC. This codes for CAISEGQGRGNEQFF. The chain is built from TRBV10-3 and TRBJ2-1; D not certain. Germline CDR1 is ENHRY and CDR2 is SYGVKD. CDR3 length equals 15 residues. V lost 2 bases and J lost 7, with 15 bases in between.

The V call is TRBV30, the J call TRBJ1-2; D is unclear. V lost 2 bases and J lost 7, with 14 bases in between. This CDR3 contains 13 residues. Germline V gene lookup returns CDR1 GTSNPN and CDR2 SVGIG (reference sequence). The CDR3 region is CAWSPDTELGYTF. The CDR3 DNA follows: TGTGCCTGGAGTCCCGACACGGAACTTGGCTACACCTTC. The full variable domain, rest sourced from reference TRBV30 and TRBJ1-2, is SQTIHQWPATLVQPVGSPLSLECTVEGTSNPNLYWYRQAAGRGLQLLFYSVGIGQISSEVPQNLSASRPQDRQFILSSKKLLLSDSGFYLCAWSPDTELGYTFGSGTRLTVV.

V gene TRBV5-1 combines with J gene TRBJ1-1, with TRBD1 as a possible D gene (6 bases). V was cut by 2 bases and J by 12 bases, with 11 bases left in between. CDR1 SGHRS and CDR2 YFSETQ come from the germline V gene. CDR3 length: 11 residues. In DNA, the CDR3 is TGCGCCAGCAGCTTTGCAGGGACAACTTTCTTT. Its protein is CASSFAGTTFF.

The chain couples TRBV27 to TRBJ2-7, with 9 bases matching TRBD2. The germline V gene encodes CDR1 MNHEY and CDR2 SMNVEV (reference sequence). There are 15 residues in the CDR3. J gave up 6 bases and V 8 bases, and 14 bases lay outside the gene matches. The CDR3 loop reads CASFSLAGLAVEQYF. The CDR3, as DNA: TGTGCCAGCTTTTCCCTTGCGGGACTAGCAGTCGAGCAGTACTTC.

The gene calls are TRBV5-4 and TRBJ2-3, with D possibly matching TRBD1 (5 bases). The germline V and J ends were trimmed by 0 bases and 2 bases, with 13 bases remaining between them. Germline V gives CDR1 SGHNT, CDR2 YYREEE (reference sequence). The CDR3 extends over 16 amino acids. The CDR3 bases are TGTGCCAGCAGCTTGGAGACAGTCCTATCCACAGATACGCAGTATTTT. It encodes CASSLETVLSTDTQYF. Supplemented by reference TRBV5-4 and TRBJ2-3, the full variable domain reads ETGVTQSPTHLIKTRGQQVTLRCSSQSGHNTVSWYQQALGQGPQFIFQYYREEENGRGNFPPRFSGLQFPNYSSELNVNALELDDSALYLCASSLETVLSTDTQYFGPGTRLTVL.

The gene calls are TRBV6-6 and TRBJ1-6; a weak D match, TRBD1 (5 bases). Trimming stripped 2 bases from V and 8 bases from J, with 10 bases between. CDR3 length: 14 residues. The germline gives CDR1 MNHNY, CDR2 SVGAGI (reference sequence). Written as DNA, the CDR3 is TGTGCCAGCAGTTACGCGCAGGGAGATTCACCCCTCCACTTT. It specifies CASSYAQGDSPLHF.

This sequence joins TRBV6-1 and TRBJ2-1; 13 bases align to TRBD2. CDR3 length: 15 amino acids. V gave up 4 bases and J gave up 8 bases; unmatched junction bases: 5. Germline CDR1 reads MNHNS; CDR2 reads SASEGT. CDR3 in DNA: TGTGCCAGCAGTGGGACTAGCGGGAGTCAGTATGAGCAGTTCTTC. Encoded protein: CASSGTSGSQYEQFF.

V is TRBV27 and J is TRBJ1-5; unclear D gene. The CDR3 totals 12 residues. Germline-derived CDR1 and CDR2 are MNHEY and SMNVEV (reference sequence). The V gene lost 8 bases and the J gene lost 7 bases, with 12 bases spanning the gap. CDR3 sequence (DNA): TGTGCCAGCCGCCACGCTGGGCAGCCCCAGCATTTT. This sequence encodes CASRHAGQPQHF.